The clone carrying this T cell receptor beta chain was detected only once. The sample originates from a study of cytomegalovirus exposure and HLA in healthy donors. Amplification used 60 Vbeta primers and 13 Jbeta primers. Original analysis: Later analysis identified some 88 million unique TCR beta chains, around 10 million shared. Here immunoSEQ multiplex PCR was the method, and the copy in TCRdb shows in-frame clones only, minus some. That table gives V, J and clone size, and the DNA gave D and trimming. The data contain over 150,000 clones, over 80% of them singletons. The V end was cut by 5 bases, the J end by 4 bases, with 17 bases between. There are 15 residues in the CDR3. The V gene's germline CDR1 is MDHEN and CDR2 SYDVKM.

What was sequenced was PBMCs. This TCR came from a man in his forties or fifties in good health and CMV-seronegative. The J gene is TRBJ1-1, the V gene TRBV28; maybe TRBD1 (6 bases). CDR3 nucleotides: TGTGCCAGCAGTATACACAGGGCGGGGGGCACTGAAGCTTTCTTT. Residues: CASSIHRAGGTEAFF.